This TCR beta chain is drawn from a study of early T cells in non-severe SARS-CoV-2 infection. Turning to the study itself: Sequencing of bulk RNA from unsorted whole blood was done, without chain pairing. Study outcomes and limitations: The study's VDJdb matching favored anti-spike CD8 responses and missed private and CD4 specificities.

Individually, cDNA molecules had unique molecular identifiers attached to them. Each CDR3 protein is one row after TCRdb ran MiXCR on the 5' RACE reads. The table has 70,000 to 95,000 distinct CDR3 sequences, 13% to 15% seen once. At least ten counts were recorded for this clonotype. Antigen unknown. Sequences were obtained from whole blood. This clonotype originated in an adult who was a healthcare worker with PCR-confirmed SARS-CoV-2 infection or an uninfected control (not recorded which).

The CDR3 is CASSPSLTLTGENTEAFF. The CDR3 DNA sequence: TGTGCCAGCAGTCCCTCCTTAACTCTGACAGGGGAGAACACTGAAGCTTTCTTT. J is TRBJ1-1 and V is TRBV6-2 or TRBV6-3; TRBD1 matches at 8 bases. The trim removed 5 bases at V and 1 base at J, leaving 15 bases unmatched. The CDR3 sequence is 18 residues long. The germline gives CDR1 MNHEY, CDR2 SVGEGT.